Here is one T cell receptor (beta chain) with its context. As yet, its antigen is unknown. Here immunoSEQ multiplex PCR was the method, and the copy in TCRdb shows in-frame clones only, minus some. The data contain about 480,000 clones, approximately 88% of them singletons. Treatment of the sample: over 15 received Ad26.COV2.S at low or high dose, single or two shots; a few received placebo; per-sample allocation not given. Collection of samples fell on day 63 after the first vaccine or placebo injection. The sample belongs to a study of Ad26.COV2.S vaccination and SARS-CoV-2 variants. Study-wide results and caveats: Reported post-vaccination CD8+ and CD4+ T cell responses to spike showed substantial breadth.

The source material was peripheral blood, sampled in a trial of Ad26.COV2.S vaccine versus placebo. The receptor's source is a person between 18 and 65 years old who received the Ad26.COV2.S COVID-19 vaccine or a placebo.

In nucleotides, the CDR3 is TGTGCCTGGAGTGCACAGGTATATAGCAATCAGCCCCAGCATTTT. Protein: CAWSAQVYSNQPQHF. The J gene is TRBJ1-5, the V gene TRBV30; TRBD1 is a possible D gene (5 bases). CDR3 size: 15 residues. Germline CDR1 reads GTSNPN; CDR2 reads SVGIG (reference sequence). V was clipped by 1 base and J by 0 bases, with 10 bases between them.